Listed below are T cell receptor beta chains from one sample, sequenced in a study of blood T cell repertoires in COVID-19. Libraries were prepared by immunoSEQ multiplex PCR; TCRdb keeps only in-frame clonotypes and omits some of them. The sample comprises around 100,000 clones, around 67% of which are singletons, and 3% to 4% rests with the top ten. Sequencing was carried out using peripheral blood. All receptors derive from a man aged 70 or older with COVID-19, enrolled during active disease. Each CDR3 is given with its conserved first and last residue. Fields, in order: D gene, V gene, J gene, clone size, CDR3 DNA, CDR3 protein. A D gene is named only where the DNA matches it firmly. Expanded clones get a size class; other rows say once, few or many, or leave the size out.

d_call: NA; v_call: TRBV9; j_call: TRBJ2-5; clone_size: NA; cdr3_nt: TGTGCCAGCAACAGAGACCAAGAGACCCAGTACTTC; cdr3_aa: CASNRDQETQYF
d_call: NA; v_call: TRBV3-1/TRBV3-2; j_call: TRBJ1-1; clone_size: NA; cdr3_nt: TGTGCCAGCAGCGGAAGTTACAGGGAAACTGAAGCTTTCTTT; cdr3_aa: CASSGSYRETEAFF
d_call: NA; v_call: TRBV9; j_call: TRBJ1-2; clone_size: NA; cdr3_nt: TGTGCCAGCAGCGCCCCGGGGGAGGGTCCTAGTGGCTACACCTTC; cdr3_aa: CASSAPGEGPSGYTF
d_call: NA; v_call: TRBV27; j_call: TRBJ1-1; clone_size: NA; cdr3_nt: TGTGCCAGCAGTTTAATCGGGTTCGCCAGGGTAGGGCCTGAAGCTTTCTTT; cdr3_aa: CASSLIGFARVGPEAFF
d_call: TRBD1; v_call: TRBV4-1; j_call: TRBJ1-5; clone_size: NA; cdr3_nt: TGCGCCAGCAGCACCCGGACCGGGACAGAAACGGGAAATCAGCCCCAGCATTTT; cdr3_aa: CASSTRTGTETGNQPQHF
d_call: NA; v_call: TRBV30; j_call: TRBJ2-5; clone_size: NA; cdr3_nt: TGTGCCTCCTCAAATAGCAGGGTGTCCGGGACCCAGTACTTC; cdr3_aa: CASSNSRVSGTQYF
d_call: NA; v_call: TRBV3-1/TRBV3-2; j_call: TRBJ1-4; clone_size: NA; cdr3_nt: TGTGCCAGCACCCCCTCGGGGGAGCATGAAAAACTGTTTTTT; cdr3_aa: CASTPSGEHEKLFF
d_call: NA; v_call: TRBV14; j_call: TRBJ2-2; clone_size: NA; cdr3_nt: TGTGCCAGCAGCCCTGCCGGGGTCGGGGAGCTGTTTTTT; cdr3_aa: CASSPAGVGELFF
d_call: NA; v_call: TRBV5-1; j_call: TRBJ2-7; clone_size: NA; cdr3_nt: TGCGCCAGCAGCCCAAGCGACACGGGGGAGCAGTACTTC; cdr3_aa: CASSPSDTGEQYF
d_call: NA; v_call: TRBV4-1; j_call: TRBJ2-7; clone_size: NA; cdr3_nt: TGCGCCAGCAGCCAATTCGGGACAGCGACTAGAGAGCAGTACTTC; cdr3_aa: CASSQFGTATREQYF
d_call: TRBD1; v_call: TRBV19; j_call: TRBJ1-1; clone_size: NA; cdr3_nt: TGTGCCAGTAGTATAGCCCCGGGACAGCTGAACACTGAAGCTTTCTTT; cdr3_aa: CASSIAPGQLNTEAFF
d_call: NA; v_call: TRBV12-3/TRBV12-4; j_call: TRBJ1-1; clone_size: NA; cdr3_nt: TGTGCCAGCAGTCGACGCCGGAGCGCTGAAGCTTTCTTT; cdr3_aa: CASSRRRSAEAFF
d_call: NA; v_call: TRBV5-1; j_call: TRBJ1-1; clone_size: NA; cdr3_nt: TGCGCCAGCAGCGCCGGACAGTTGAACACTGAAGCTTTCTTT; cdr3_aa: CASSAGQLNTEAFF
d_call: NA; v_call: TRBV6-4; j_call: TRBJ1-6; clone_size: NA; cdr3_nt: TGTGCCAGCAGTGACTCCCGGGAGAGCTCCTATAATTCACCCCTCCACTTT; cdr3_aa: CASSDSRESSYNSPLHF
d_call: TRBD1; v_call: TRBV7-8; j_call: TRBJ1-1; clone_size: NA; cdr3_nt: TGTGCCAGCAGCTTTACTGGGACAGGGAACACTGAAGCTTTCTTT; cdr3_aa: CASSFTGTGNTEAFF
d_call: TRBD1; v_call: TRBV18; j_call: TRBJ2-1; clone_size: few; cdr3_nt: TGTGCCAGCTCACCGACAGGGGGCTCCTACAATGAGCAGTTCTTC; cdr3_aa: CASSPTGGSYNEQFF
d_call: TRBD2; v_call: TRBV3-1/TRBV3-2; j_call: TRBJ2-1; clone_size: NA; cdr3_nt: TGTGCCAGCAGCCAAGATGGTCGGCTAGCGGGAGGGCCGATCTACAATGAGCAGTTCTTC; cdr3_aa: CASSQDGRLAGGPIYNEQFF
d_call: NA; v_call: TRBV14; j_call: TRBJ1-1; clone_size: NA; cdr3_nt: TGTGCCAGCAGCCAAGTTGGAGGGGGGGTAACTGAAGCTTTCTTT; cdr3_aa: CASSQVGGGVTEAFF
d_call: TRBD2; v_call: TRBV5-6; j_call: TRBJ2-7; clone_size: NA; cdr3_nt: TGTGCCAGCAGCTTGGTGGCGGGAGGGATCCACGAGCAGTACTTC; cdr3_aa: CASSLVAGGIHEQYF
d_call: TRBD2; v_call: TRBV28; j_call: TRBJ2-2; clone_size: few; cdr3_nt: TGTGCCAGCAGTTTAGAGTCGGGAGGGCTCACCGGGGAGCTGTTTTTT; cdr3_aa: CASSLESGGLTGELFF
d_call: NA; v_call: TRBV2; j_call: TRBJ2-5; clone_size: NA; cdr3_nt: TGTGCCAGCAGTCAACAGGGCGTTATAGAGACCCAGTACTTC; cdr3_aa: CASSQQGVIETQYF
d_call: NA; v_call: TRBV14; j_call: TRBJ2-3; clone_size: NA; cdr3_nt: TGTGCCAGCAGCTACACGGGGGATACGCAGTATTTT; cdr3_aa: CASSYTGDTQYF
d_call: TRBD2; v_call: TRBV3-1/TRBV3-2; j_call: TRBJ2-1; clone_size: NA; cdr3_nt: TGTGCCAGCAGCCAAGACTTTAGCGGGAAGACCTACAATGAGCAGTTCTTC; cdr3_aa: CASSQDFSGKTYNEQFF
d_call: NA; v_call: TRBV7-2; j_call: TRBJ2-1; clone_size: NA; cdr3_nt: TGTGCCAGCAGCTTCGGCGGGGGCTCATACAATGAGCAGTTCTTC; cdr3_aa: CASSFGGGSYNEQFF
d_call: TRBD2; v_call: TRBV7-2; j_call: TRBJ2-5; clone_size: NA; cdr3_nt: TGTGCCAGCAGCTGGCGAGGCGGGAGCGCGTTAGAGACCCAGTACTTC; cdr3_aa: CASSWRGGSALETQYF
d_call: TRBD2; v_call: TRBV5-1; j_call: TRBJ2-5; clone_size: NA; cdr3_nt: TGCGCCAGCAGCTTGGGTAGCGGGAGAGAGACCCAGTACTTC; cdr3_aa: CASSLGSGRETQYF
d_call: NA; v_call: TRBV7-2; j_call: TRBJ1-5; clone_size: once; cdr3_nt: TGTGCCAGCAGCCCAATGGGGGCCAACAATCAGCCCCAGCATTTT; cdr3_aa: CASSPMGANNQPQHF
d_call: TRBD1; v_call: TRBV19; j_call: TRBJ2-1; clone_size: NA; cdr3_nt: TGTGCCAGTAGTCCGCAGGACAGGGCCAACAATGAGCAGTTCTTC; cdr3_aa: CASSPQDRANNEQFF
d_call: TRBD1; v_call: TRBV27; j_call: TRBJ1-6; clone_size: NA; cdr3_nt: TGTGCCAGCAGTTTCCTGGACAGGAGATCACCCCTCCACTTT; cdr3_aa: CASSFLDRRSPLHF
d_call: NA; v_call: TRBV7-9; j_call: TRBJ2-2; clone_size: NA; cdr3_nt: TGTGCCAGCAGCTTAGCGGGAGTCCTAAACACCGGGGAGCTGTTTTTT; cdr3_aa: CASSLAGVLNTGELFF
d_call: NA; v_call: TRBV6-1; j_call: TRBJ2-1; clone_size: NA; cdr3_nt: TGTGCCAGCAGTGAAGCCAGCGGCTCCTACAATGAGCAGTTCTTC; cdr3_aa: CASSEASGSYNEQFF
d_call: NA; v_call: TRBV28; j_call: TRBJ1-1; clone_size: NA; cdr3_nt: TGTGCCAGCAGTTTAGGGCACACTGAAGCTTTCTTT; cdr3_aa: CASSLGHTEAFF
d_call: NA; v_call: TRBV13; j_call: TRBJ2-7; clone_size: NA; cdr3_nt: TGTGCCAGCAGCTTAGTCGGGCTAGCGTCAAACGAGCAGTACTTC; cdr3_aa: CASSLVGLASNEQYF
d_call: NA; v_call: TRBV6-4; j_call: TRBJ2-2; clone_size: NA; cdr3_nt: TGTGCCAGCAGTGCGGAGTTAGACACCGGGGAGCTGTTTTTT; cdr3_aa: CASSAELDTGELFF
d_call: TRBD2; v_call: TRBV6-5; j_call: TRBJ2-1; clone_size: NA; cdr3_nt: TGTGCCAGCAGCCACCTAGCGGGAGAGCAGTTCTTC; cdr3_aa: CASSHLAGEQFF
d_call: TRBD1; v_call: TRBV4-1; j_call: TRBJ2-7; clone_size: NA; cdr3_nt: TGCGCCAGCAGCCAAGATGCACAGGGGGCTTACGAGCAGTACTTC; cdr3_aa: CASSQDAQGAYEQYF
d_call: TRBD2; v_call: TRBV5-4; j_call: TRBJ2-4; clone_size: many; cdr3_nt: TGTGCCAGCAGACCCAGCGGGGGGGGGTTAAACATTCAGTACTTC; cdr3_aa: CASRPSGGGLNIQYF
d_call: TRBD1; v_call: TRBV19; j_call: TRBJ1-5; clone_size: NA; cdr3_nt: TGTGCCAGTAGTATTATTGGACAGGGGGGTCAGCCCCAGCATTTT; cdr3_aa: CASSIIGQGGQPQHF
d_call: TRBD1; v_call: TRBV14; j_call: TRBJ2-5; clone_size: NA; cdr3_nt: TGTGCCAGCAGCCGTTACAGGGGGCTTCAGGGCCAAGAGACCCAGTACTTC; cdr3_aa: CASSRYRGLQGQETQYF
d_call: TRBD1; v_call: TRBV27; j_call: TRBJ1-2; clone_size: once; cdr3_nt: TGTGCCAGCAGTTCCCCGGGACAGGGACCGATTGGCTACACCTTC; cdr3_aa: CASSSPGQGPIGYTF
d_call: TRBD1; v_call: TRBV2; j_call: TRBJ2-7; clone_size: NA; cdr3_nt: TGTGCCAGCAGTGCTAGGGGGACAGCGGCACCCTCCTACGAGCAGTACTTC; cdr3_aa: CASSARGTAAPSYEQYF
d_call: TRBD2; v_call: TRBV15; j_call: TRBJ2-7; clone_size: NA; cdr3_nt: TGTGCCACCAGCAGAGAACCTCCAGGGCTAGCGGGTATCAACGAGCAGTACTTC; cdr3_aa: CATSREPPGLAGINEQYF
d_call: TRBD1; v_call: TRBV6-2/TRBV6-3; j_call: TRBJ1-4; clone_size: NA; cdr3_nt: TGTGCCAGCAGTGATACACCGGGACAGATTAATGAAAAACTGTTTTTT; cdr3_aa: CASSDTPGQINEKLFF
d_call: TRBD2; v_call: TRBV5-1; j_call: TRBJ2-5; clone_size: NA; cdr3_nt: TGCGCCAGCAGCCAGGGGACTAGCGGGAGAACTGTTACGGAGACCCAGTACTTC; cdr3_aa: CASSQGTSGRTVTETQYF
d_call: TRBD1; v_call: TRBV5-4; j_call: TRBJ2-4; clone_size: many; cdr3_nt: TGTGCCAGCAGCGACCCGGACAGGGGACTAGCCAAAAACATTCAGTACTTC; cdr3_aa: CASSDPDRGLAKNIQYF
d_call: NA; v_call: TRBV4-1; j_call: TRBJ1-4; clone_size: NA; cdr3_nt: TGCGCCAGCAGCCAGCCACCTAGCGAAAAACTGTTTTTT; cdr3_aa: CASSQPPSEKLFF
d_call: TRBD1; v_call: TRBV4-2; j_call: TRBJ1-1; clone_size: NA; cdr3_nt: TGTGCCAGCAGCCAGGGGGACAGAAGGAACACTGAAGCTTTCTTT; cdr3_aa: CASSQGDRRNTEAFF
d_call: TRBD2; v_call: TRBV4-2; j_call: TRBJ2-7; clone_size: NA; cdr3_nt: TGTGCCAGCAGCCAAGATATGGCGGGAGGTGGGGGGGAGCAGTACTTC; cdr3_aa: CASSQDMAGGGGEQYF
d_call: NA; v_call: TRBV21-1; j_call: TRBJ2-7; clone_size: NA; cdr3_nt: TGTGCCAGCAGCAGAGACAGACGAGACTACGAGCAGTACTTC; cdr3_aa: CASSRDRRDYEQYF